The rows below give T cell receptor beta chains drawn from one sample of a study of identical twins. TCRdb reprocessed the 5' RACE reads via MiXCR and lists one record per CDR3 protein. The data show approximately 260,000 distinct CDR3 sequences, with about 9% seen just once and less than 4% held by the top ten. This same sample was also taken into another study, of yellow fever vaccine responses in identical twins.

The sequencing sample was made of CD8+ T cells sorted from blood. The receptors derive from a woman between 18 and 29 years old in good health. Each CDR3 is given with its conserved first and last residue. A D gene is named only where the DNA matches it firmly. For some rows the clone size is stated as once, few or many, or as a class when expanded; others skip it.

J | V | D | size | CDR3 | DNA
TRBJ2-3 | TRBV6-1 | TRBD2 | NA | CASSAWTSGTGDTQYF | TGTGCCAGCAGTGCATGGACTAGCGGGACGGGGGATACGCAGTATTTT
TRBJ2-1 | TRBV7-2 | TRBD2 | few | CASSYPGGAGGYNEQFF | TGTGCCAGCAGCTACCCCGGGGGCGCGGGGGGATACAATGAGCAGTTCTTC
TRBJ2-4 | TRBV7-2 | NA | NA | CASSYDGSTENIQYF | TGTGCCAGCAGCTATGACGGAAGCACGGAAAACATTCAGTACTTC
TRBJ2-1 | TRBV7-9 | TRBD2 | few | CASSLLAGGSYNEQFF | TGTGCCAGCAGCTTACTAGCGGGGGGTTCCTACAATGAGCAGTTCTTC
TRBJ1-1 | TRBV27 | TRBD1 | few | CASSRSDRDTEAFF | TGTGCCAGCAGTCGGTCCGACAGGGACACTGAAGCTTTCTTT
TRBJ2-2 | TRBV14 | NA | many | CASRPRGAGELFF | TGTGCCAGCAGACCTCGCGGGGCCGGGGAGCTGTTTTTT
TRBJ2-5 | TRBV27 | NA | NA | CASSPLYGETQYF | TGTGCCAGCAGTCCCCTCTACGGGGAGACCCAGTACTTC
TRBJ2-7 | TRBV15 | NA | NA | CATSTEGRGIAYEQYF | TGTGCCACCAGCACAGAAGGGCGGGGAATCGCCTACGAGCAGTACTTC
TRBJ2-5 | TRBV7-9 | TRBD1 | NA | CASSDRDREYQETQYF | TGTGCCAGCAGCGACCGGGACAGGGAGTACCAAGAGACCCAGTACTTC
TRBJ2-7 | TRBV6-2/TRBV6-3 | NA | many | CASSLDYHKRSYEQYF | TGTGCCAGCAGTCTAGACTACCATAAGAGGTCCTACGAGCAGTACTTC
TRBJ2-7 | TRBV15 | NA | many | CATSREGTTYEQYF | TGTGCCACCAGCAGAGAAGGCACCACCTACGAGCAGTACTTC
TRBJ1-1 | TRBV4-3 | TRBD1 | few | CASSQTGENTEAFF | TGCGCCAGCAGCCAGACAGGGGAGAACACTGAAGCTTTCTTT
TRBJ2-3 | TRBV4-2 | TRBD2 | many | CASSQGPGGGTQYF | TGTGCCAGCAGCCAGGGACCGGGGGGAGGTACGCAGTATTTT
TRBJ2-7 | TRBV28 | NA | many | CASSFWESYEQYF | TGTGCCAGCAGTTTTTGGGAGTCCTACGAGCAGTACTTC
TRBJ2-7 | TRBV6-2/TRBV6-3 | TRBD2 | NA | CASSYSRTSGRGPEQYF | TGTGCCAGCAGTTACTCAAGGACTAGCGGGAGGGGCCCCGAGCAGTACTTC
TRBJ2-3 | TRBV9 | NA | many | CASSVSTRDTQYF | TGTGCCAGCAGCGTATCGACCCGCGATACGCAGTATTTT
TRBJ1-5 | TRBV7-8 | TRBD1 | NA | CASSGTGLESNQPQHF | TGTGCCAGCAGCGGGACAGGGTTGGAAAGCAATCAGCCCCAGCATTTT
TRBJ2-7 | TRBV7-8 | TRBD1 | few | CASSLASAGGEQYF | TGTGCCAGCAGCTTAGCGTCGGCAGGGGGCGAGCAGTACTTC
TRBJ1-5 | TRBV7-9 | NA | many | CASSLGNQPQHF | TGTGCCAGCAGCTTAGGCAATCAGCCCCAGCATTTT
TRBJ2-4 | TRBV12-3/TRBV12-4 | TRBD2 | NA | CASRVAGGKNIQYF | TGTGCCAGCAGGGTAGCGGGGGGAAAAAACATTCAGTACTTC
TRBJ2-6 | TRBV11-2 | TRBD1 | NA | CASSLDRGDGANVLTF | TGTGCCAGCAGCCTCGACAGGGGAGATGGGGCCAACGTCCTGACTTTC
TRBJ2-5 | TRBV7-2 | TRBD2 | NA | CASSLEGGVAETQYF | TGTGCCAGCAGCTTAGAGGGAGGGGTAGCTGAGACCCAGTACTTC
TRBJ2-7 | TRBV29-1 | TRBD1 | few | CSGRQGPPYEQYF | TGCAGCGGACGACAGGGCCCGCCCTACGAGCAGTACTTC
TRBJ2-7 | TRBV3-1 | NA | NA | CASSQKPPGLIAYEQYF | TGTGCCAGCAGCCAGAAACCGCCGGGACTCATTGCCTACGAGCAGTACTTC
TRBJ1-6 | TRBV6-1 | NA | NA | CASTKEVVGYSPLHF | TGTGCCAGCACTAAAGAAGTTGTTGGGTATTCACCCCTCCACTTT
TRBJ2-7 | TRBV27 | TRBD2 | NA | CASRLAGGVYEQYF | TGTGCCAGCAGACTAGCGGGGGGCGTCTACGAGCAGTACTTC
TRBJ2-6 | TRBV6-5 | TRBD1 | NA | CASSYYETGYPGANVLTF | TGTGCCAGCAGTTACTACGAGACAGGGTACCCTGGGGCCAACGTCCTGACTTTC
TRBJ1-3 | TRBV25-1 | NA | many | CASSEGGTGNTIYF | TGTGCCAGCAGTGAAGGGGGGACTGGAAACACCATATATTTT
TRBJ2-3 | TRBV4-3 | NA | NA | CASSQAPGDTDTQYF | TGCGCCAGCAGCCAAGCGCCGGGGGACACAGATACGCAGTATTTT
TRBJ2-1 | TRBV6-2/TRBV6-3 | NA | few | CASSKLEAVDEQFF | TGTGCCAGCAGTAAACTAGAAGCCGTGGATGAGCAGTTCTTC
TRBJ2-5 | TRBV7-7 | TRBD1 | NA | CASSLRTGYQETQYF | TGTGCTAGCAGCTTAAGGACAGGTTATCAAGAGACCCAGTACTTC
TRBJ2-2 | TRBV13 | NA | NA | CASSLGRTALGTGELFF | TGTGCCAGCAGCTTAGGTAGGACCGCGCTAGGCACCGGGGAGCTGTTTTTT
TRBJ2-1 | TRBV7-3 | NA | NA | CASSLIGGVYNEQFF | TGTGCCAGCAGCTTAATTGGCGGGGTCTACAATGAGCAGTTCTTC
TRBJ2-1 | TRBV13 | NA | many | CASSFYFAEQFF | TGTGCCAGCAGCTTCTATTTTGCTGAGCAGTTCTTC
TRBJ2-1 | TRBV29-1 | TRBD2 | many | CSVVGLAGRTHNEQFF | TGCAGCGTTGTTGGACTAGCGGGCCGGACGCACAATGAGCAGTTCTTC
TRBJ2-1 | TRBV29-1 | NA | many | CSVEVPPRAYEQFF | TGCAGCGTTGAGGTCCCCCCCAGGGCCTATGAGCAGTTCTTC
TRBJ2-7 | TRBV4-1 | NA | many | CASSQGAEYLYEQYF | TGCGCCAGCAGCCAAGGGGCAGAGTACCTATACGAGCAGTACTTC
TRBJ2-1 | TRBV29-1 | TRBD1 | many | CSVKSTDREYEQFF | TGCAGCGTGAAATCCACAGACAGGGAATATGAGCAGTTCTTC
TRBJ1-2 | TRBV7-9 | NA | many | CASSLAIDGYTF | TGTGCCAGCAGCTTAGCAATCGATGGCTACACCTTC
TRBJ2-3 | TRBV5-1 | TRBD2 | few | CASSPRGGADTQYF | TGCGCCAGCAGCCCCCGGGGGGGTGCGGATACGCAGTATTTT
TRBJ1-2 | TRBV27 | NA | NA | CASSSSILYGYTF | NA
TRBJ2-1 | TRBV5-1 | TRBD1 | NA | CASSHRPDRGNEQFF | TGCGCCAGCAGCCATCGGCCTGACAGGGGCAATGAGCAGTTCTTC
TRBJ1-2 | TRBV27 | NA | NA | CASSVGSGYGYTF | TGTGCCAGCAGCGTGGGCTCGGGCTATGGCTACACCTTC
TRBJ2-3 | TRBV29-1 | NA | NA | CSVTDTQYF | TGCAGCGTTACCGATACGCAGTATTTT
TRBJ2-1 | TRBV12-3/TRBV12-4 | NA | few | CASTSRGSYNEQFF | TGTGCCAGCACTTCTCGTGGCTCCTACAATGAGCAGTTCTTC
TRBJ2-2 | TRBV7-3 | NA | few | CASSLHGGPSGGGELFF | TGTGCCAGCAGCCTACACGGGGGCCCGTCCGGCGGCGGGGAGCTGTTTTTT
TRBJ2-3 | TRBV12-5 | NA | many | CASGRFMATDTQYF | TGTGCTAGTGGTAGGTTTATGGCCACAGATACGCAGTATTTT
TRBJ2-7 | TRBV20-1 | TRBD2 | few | CSASEGTSVEQYF | TGCAGTGCTAGTGAGGGGACTAGCGTCGAGCAGTACTTC
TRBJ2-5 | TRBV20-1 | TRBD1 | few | CSARAGQGKKTQYF | TGCAGTGCTAGAGCGGGACAGGGGAAAAAGACCCAGTACTTC
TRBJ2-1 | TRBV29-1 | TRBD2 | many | CSVVGGLTSPSWEQFF | TGCAGCGTGGTAGGTGGCCTGACTAGCCCCTCCTGGGAGCAGTTCTTC